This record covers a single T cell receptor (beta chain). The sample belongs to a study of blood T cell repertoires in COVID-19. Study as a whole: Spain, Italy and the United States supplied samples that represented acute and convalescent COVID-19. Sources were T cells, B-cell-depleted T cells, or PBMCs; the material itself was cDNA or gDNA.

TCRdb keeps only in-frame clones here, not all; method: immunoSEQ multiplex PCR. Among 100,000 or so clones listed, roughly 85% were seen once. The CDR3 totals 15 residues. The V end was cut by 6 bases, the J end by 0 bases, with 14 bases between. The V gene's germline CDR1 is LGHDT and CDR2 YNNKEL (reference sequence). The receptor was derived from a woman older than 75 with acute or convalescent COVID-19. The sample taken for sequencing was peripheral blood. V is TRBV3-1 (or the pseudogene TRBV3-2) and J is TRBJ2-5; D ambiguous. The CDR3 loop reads CASRPTSTNQETQYF. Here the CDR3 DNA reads TGTGCCAGCAGGCCCACCTCGACAAACCAAGAGACCCAGTACTTC.